This TCR beta chain was observed in a study of vaccination effects on CD4 cells after COVID-19. About the research overall: Post-vaccine samples followed the second dose by a median of 72 days.

Peptide-pool stimulation followed by sequencing identified expanded antigen-specific CD4+ clonotypes in the ViraFEST assay. Culturing for roughly 10 days preceded CD4+ T cell isolation. This person's SARS-CoV-2 infection, confirmed by PCR, occurred between March and December 2020. All participants had two doses of either the BNT162b2 or mRNA-1273 vaccine. In the cultures, half the medium was exchanged for IL-2 medium on days 3 and 7. Produced via immunoSEQ multiplex PCR; TCRdb's table is partial and in-frame only. The sample lists roughly 17,000 clones, 65% to 80% seen once, with 20% to 25% in the top ten. With 1 base removed from V and 2 bases from J, the gap between germline ends came to 7 bases. The CDR3 has 15 amino acids. Germline CDR1 reads SGHNT; CDR2 reads YYREEE (reference sequence). In its sample, this clone is medium-sized. The antigen is unknown. Study-wide results and caveats: Infection-derived and vaccine-derived clones contracted markedly late after vaccination.

This clonotype originated in a human donor who had a prior SARS-CoV-2 infection. The chain is built from TRBV5-4 and TRBJ2-6, with D possibly matching TRBD1 (5 bases). The source material was CD4+ T cells from PBMCs cultured with SARS-CoV-2 spike peptides, sampled after COVID-19 vaccination. In nucleotides, the CDR3 is TGTGCCAGCAGCTTGCCAGGGACTGGGGCCAACGTCCTGACTTTC. Residues: CASSLPGTGANVLTF.